One sample yielded the 27 T cell receptor beta chains listed below, sequenced in a study of breast tumors, draining lymph nodes, adjacent tissues. MiXCR, applied by TCRdb to the multiplex PCR reads, yields one record per CDR3 protein. The sample has 150,000 to 200,000 distinct CDR3 sequences; about 33% are singletons. Breast cancer patients provided tissue from their axillary draining lymph nodes. What was sequenced was axillary lymph node tissue. These receptor sequences come from a female donor with breast cancer. Some clones in this sample may be carry-over from other donors' samples.

The rearrangement uses TRBV19 and TRBJ1-2; TRBD1 aligns across 8 bases. J lost 4 bases, V lost 4 bases, and 8 bases had no gene match. This CDR3 contains 15 residues. Germline CDR1 reads LNHDA; CDR2 reads SQIVND (reference sequence). Here the CDR3 reads CASSTDRGRSYGYTF. The CDR3 nucleotides are TGTGCCAGTAGTACCGACAGGGGTCGGTCCTATGGCTACACCTTC.

As concerns this clonotype: This may be a read error, as it is one base from a much larger clone. The chain couples TRBV30 to TRBJ1-2, with 9 bases identical to TRBD1. The CDR3 has 13 amino acids. Germline CDR1 and CDR2: GTSNPN and SVGIG (reference sequence). Written as DNA, the CDR3 is TGTGTCTGGAGCGCAACAGGGGGCGATGGCTACACCTTC. Encoded protein: CVWSATGGDGYTF.

This clonotype came up many times. This sequence joins TRBV19 and TRBJ2-1; D possibly uses TRBD1 or TRBD2 (7 bases each). This CDR3 spans 15 amino acids. CDR1 is LNHDA and CDR2 is SQIVND in the germline V gene (reference sequence). The V gene lost 3 bases and the J gene lost 5 bases, with 14 bases spanning the gap. The CDR3 nucleotides read TGTGCCAGTAGTATTGGTGGGAGGGGGCACAATGAGCAGTTCTTC. Translated: CASSIGGRGHNEQFF.

The V call is TRBV30, the J call TRBJ1-6; TRBD1 might be the D (6 bases). The germline gives CDR1 GTSNPN, CDR2 SVGIG (reference sequence). The V end was cut by 5 bases, the J end by 10 bases, with 24 bases between. This CDR3 contains 16 residues. In DNA, the CDR3 is TGTGCCTGGGAAGGGGCGGGAGTGGGGGCGCGGTCACCCCTCCACTTT. Amino acids: CAWEGAGVGARSPLHF.

This clonotype was seen a few times. The chain couples TRBV6-2 or TRBV6-3 to TRBJ1-2, with D possibly matching TRBD1 (6 bases). This CDR3 is built from 15 residues. The V end was cut by 7 bases, the J end by 4 bases, with 19 bases between. Germline CDR1 is MNHEY and CDR2 is SVGEGT. The CDR3 region is CASTGQSNSGYGYTF. CDR3 in DNA: TGTGCCAGCACCGGACAGTCTAATAGTGGCTATGGCTACACCTTC.

This sequence joins TRBV9 and TRBJ2-2; D may match TRBD1 or TRBD2 (5 bases each). V lost 4 bases and J lost 8, with 15 bases in between. The CDR3 has 14 amino acids. Per germline, CDR1 SGDLS and CDR2 YYNGEE. The CDR3 nucleotides are TGTGCCAGCAGCCCCCTCGGAGGACAAGGGGAGCTGTTTTTT. As protein: CASSPLGGQGELFF. Combining the CDR3 with reference TRBV9 and TRBJ2-2 gives the whole variable domain DSGVTQTPKHLITATGQRVTLRCSPRSGDLSVYWYQQSLDQGLQFLIQYYNGEERAKGNILERFSAQQFPDLHSELNLSSLELGDSALYFCASSPLGGQGELFFGEGSRLTVL.

Comment on this clonotype: Relative to the germline gene, one junction end is altered; a read error may explain this. Here the CDR3 reads CVSSLSDALSRNEQYF. CDR3 DNA: TGTGTCAGCAGTTTATCTGATGCACTCTCTAGGAACGAGCAGTACTTC. This chain joins TRBV27 and TRBJ2-7; no reliable D call. Germline CDR1 and CDR2: MNHEY and SMNVEV (reference sequence). The CDR3 is 16 amino acids.

This clonotype has a handful of counts. Possible read error: a much larger clone is one base away. The V and J genes are TRBV25-1 and TRBJ1-2, with a weak D call TRBD1 (6 bases). Germline V gene data show CDR1 as MGHDK and CDR2 as SYGVNS. CDR3 length: 15 residues. CDR3 region: CASSWGGALSYGYAF. In DNA, the CDR3 is TGTGCCAGCAGTTGGGGGGGCGCATTGTCCTATGGCTACGCCTTC.

This clonotype was recorded a few times. V gene TRBV6-2 or TRBV6-3 combines with J gene TRBJ2-5; 8 positions agree with TRBD2. The CDR3 runs 16 residues. V dropped 5 bases and J dropped 5; count of bases not matched to a gene: 13. The germline V gene encodes CDR1 MNHEY and CDR2 SVGEGT. This CDR3 is CASSTISGLAPETQYF. The CDR3 nucleotides read TGTGCCAGCAGTACGATTAGTGGACTAGCCCCCGAGACCCAGTACTTC.

In the case of this clonotype: Compared with germline, one end of the junction differs, possibly owing to a read error. The CDR3, as DNA: TGTGCCAGCACCCCGGGACAGAGCTCTTCAAGCTCCTATCATTCACCCCTCCACTTT. Its translation is CASTPGQSSSSSYHSPLHF. The chain recombines TRBV7-9 with TRBJ1-6, with 7 positions matching TRBD1. The CDR3 runs to 19 residues. CDR1 is SEHNR, CDR2 FQNEAQ, per germline (reference sequence).

This clonotype has ten or more counts. V usage is TRBV19 and J usage is TRBJ1-2; no clear D gene. In germline, CDR1 is LNHDA, CDR2 SQIVND (reference sequence). V was pared by 2 bases and J by 7 bases, with 11 bases between. The CDR3 sequence is 13 residues long. This chain's CDR3 is CASSIFEGGGYTF. The DNA for the CDR3 is TGTGCCAGTAGTATATTCGAGGGAGGTGGCTACACCTTC.

In its sample, this clonotype was seen many times. The chain carries TRBV6-5 and TRBJ2-3; D perhaps matches TRBD1 (6 bases). Germline loops: CDR1 MNHEY, CDR2 SVGAGI. Between the trimmed V and J ends, which lost 5 bases and 5 bases, there was a span of 14 bases. The CDR3 runs to 14 residues. The CDR3 region is CASSRTEWGDTQYF. Here the CDR3 DNA reads TGTGCCAGCAGTCGGACAGAGTGGGGAGATACGCAGTATTTT.

This clonotype was counted ten times or more. The CDR3 DNA is TGTGCCAGTAGTATAGGCGGGAACCTGTTTTTT. It encodes CASSIGGNLFF. The chain uses TRBV19 and TRBJ1-4, with D unresolved. The CDR3 extends over 11 amino acids. With 1 base removed from V and 14 bases from J, the gap between germline ends came to 8 bases. Germline V gene lookup returns CDR1 LNHDA and CDR2 SQIVND (reference sequence).

This chain joins TRBV11-3 and TRBJ1-1; D might be TRBD1 (5 bases). This CDR3 is 16 amino acids long. CDR1 is SGHNT and CDR2 is YENEEA in the germline V gene. The germline V and J ends were trimmed by 4 bases and 6 bases, with 21 bases remaining between them. CDR3 in amino acids: CASSSPYRRGNSEAFF. DNA for the CDR3: TGTGCCAGCAGCTCCCCGTATCGGCGGGGCAACTCTGAAGCTTTCTTT.

Points on this clonotype: Being one base from a much bigger clone, this may be a read error. V is TRBV7-9 and J is TRBJ2-5; a weak D match, TRBD2 (5 bases). The CDR3 consists of 16 residues. CDR1 and CDR2 (germline): SEHNR, FQNEAQ (reference sequence). Trimming shortened V by 5 bases and J by 7 bases, and 23 bases separated the two germline ends. CDR3 protein: CASSPPTGTRAVTQYF. CDR3 coding DNA: TGTGCCAGCAGCCCTCCTACGGGCACTAGGGCCGTGACCCAGTACTTC.

Remarks on this clonotype: A read error is possible here, since a much larger clone lies one base away. V and J are TRBV7-9 and TRBJ2-1; 7 bases are a match to TRBD2. The germline gives CDR1 SEHNR, CDR2 FQNEAQ (reference sequence). The CDR3 loop spans 11 amino acids. CDR3 nucleotide sequence: TGTTCCAGCAGCTTGGGACTAGAGCAGTTCTTC. Protein: CSSSLGLEQFF.

The chain's CDR3 is CASSEAGTDNSPLHF. As DNA, the CDR3 is TGTGCCAGCAGTGAAGCTGGGACAGATAATTCACCCCTCCACTTT. The V call is TRBV2, the J call TRBJ1-6; 7 bases line up with TRBD1. The CDR3 sequence is 15 residues long. Germline loops: CDR1 SNHLY, CDR2 FYNNEI. Trimming removed 0 bases from V and 5 bases from J; junction bases left unmatched: 1.

A note on this clonotype: An end of the junction differs from the germline gene, which may be a read error. The chain links TRBV9 to TRBJ1-2; tentatively, D is TRBD1 (6 bases). Germline values: CDR1 SGDLS, CDR2 YYNGEE. The length of the CDR3 is 15 residues. CDR3 DNA: TGTGCCAGCACCCTCGGGGGAGGGGGTTACTATGGCTCCACCTTC. This encodes CASTLGGGGYYGSTF.

This clonotype has a handful of counts. This rearrangement joins TRBV18 to TRBJ2-7, with 12 bases that match TRBD2. Trimming removed 6 bases from V and 7 bases from J; junction bases left unmatched: 13. The CDR3 has 16 amino acids. Germline V CDR1 and CDR2: KGHSH, LQKENI. The CDR3 sequence is CASSHLAGGITSEQYF. The CDR3 nucleotides read TGTGCCAGCTCTCACCTAGCGGGAGGGATCACCTCGGAGCAGTACTTC.

This clonotype was seen repeatedly, ten times or more. This rearrangement joins TRBV20-1 to TRBJ1-1; weak D call: TRBD1 (6 bases). The CDR3 is made up of 15 amino acids. V was cut by 3 bases and J by 5 bases, with 19 bases left in between. CDR1 and CDR2 from the germline V gene are DFQATT and SNEGSKA (reference sequence). CDR3 sequence: CSARTTQGIGTEAFF. In DNA, the CDR3 is TGCAGTGCTAGGACTACTCAGGGGATAGGGACTGAAGCTTTCTTT.

This clonotype was seen repeatedly, ten times or more. The rearrangement uses TRBV18 and TRBJ1-4, with D unclear. The length of the CDR3 is 12 residues. Per the germline V gene, CDR1 is KGHSH and CDR2 is LQKENI. The V gene lost 3 bases and the J gene lost 5 bases, with 4 bases spanning the gap. The CDR3 loop is CASSPQNEKLFF. The CDR3 DNA sequence: TGTGCCAGCTCACCCCAGAATGAAAAACTGTTTTTT.

This chain connects TRBV20-1 to TRBJ2-1; possible D gene TRBD2, 6 bases. CDR1 DFQATT and CDR2 SNEGSKA come from the germline V gene (reference sequence). The V end lost 1 base, the J end lost 4 bases, and 11 bases lay between the germline ends. The CDR3 length is 14 residues. CDR3 protein: CSARAGEVYNEQFF. The CDR3 DNA sequence: TGCAGTGCTAGAGCGGGAGAGGTGTACAATGAGCAGTTCTTC.

This clonotype was observed many times. The V call is TRBV11-2, the J call TRBJ2-1; 9 positions agree with TRBD2. The V segment lost 1 base and the J segment 4 bases; nucleotides outside the gene matches: 5. CDR1 and CDR2 (germline): SGHAT, FQNNGV. The CDR3 runs 16 residues. CDR3 bases: TGTGCCAGCAGCTTAGTAAGCGGGGGGATTTACAATGAGCAGTTCTTC. Its protein is CASSLVSGGIYNEQFF.

Comments on this clonotype: Relative to the germline gene, one junction end is altered; a read error may explain this. The rearrangement joins TRBV5-1 to TRBJ2-5, with 10 bases aligning to TRBD2. The CDR3 has 18 amino acids. CDR1 and CDR2 from the germline V gene are SGHRS and YFSETQ. The CDR3 here is CASSGRLGRAGGRETQYF. The DNA for the CDR3 is TGTGCCAGCAGTGGCCGCCTGGGGCGAGCGGGGGGGCGAGAGACCCAGTACTTC.

This clonotype was found many times. The junction departs from the called germline gene at one end, perhaps through a read error. This chain connects TRBV5-4 to TRBJ2-1, with D uncertain. CDR1 and CDR2 from the germline V gene are SGHNT and YYREEE (reference sequence). The CDR3 is 12 residues long. The DNA of the CDR3 is TGTGCCAGCAGCTTGGGGTACAGTGAGCAGTTCTTC. Encoded protein: CASSLGYSEQFF.

Many counts were recorded for this clonotype. V usage is TRBV12-3 or TRBV12-4 and J usage is TRBJ1-4; unclear D gene. CDR3 length: 11 residues. Trimming removed 7 bases at V and 3 bases at J, with 3 bases between. Here the CDR3 reads CASTSNEKLFF. CDR3 coding DNA: TGTGCCAGCACCTCTAATGAAAAACTGTTTTTT.

There are many counts of this clonotype. The rearrangement uses TRBV30 and TRBJ2-7; either TRBD1 or TRBD2 may fit D (6 bases each). The germline V gene has CDR1 GTSNPN and CDR2 SVGIG (reference sequence). This CDR3 has 17 residues. V shed 1 base and J shed 3 bases, with 22 bases lying between them. DNA of the CDR3: TGTGCCTGGAGTGAGCCCCACAGGGCTAGCGCGAACTACGAGCAGTACTTC. Translated: CAWSEPHRASANYEQYF.